The next 20 T cell receptor beta chains were all read from a single sample in a study of beta chain features in type 1 diabetes. Isolated RNA was reverse transcribed in full, so expressed TCRB transcripts were sequenced. The table came from immunoSEQ multiplex PCR; TCRdb's copy has only in-frame clones and leaves some out. Found here are under 150,000 clones, less than 9% of them singletons; the top ten hold approximately 1.4%. The sample taken for sequencing was central memory CD4+ T cells from blood. The receptor set was obtained from a woman in her 30s in good health.

About this clone itself: This may be a read error, as it is one base from a much larger clone. V and J are TRBV11-3 and TRBJ1-1, with 7 nucleotides matching TRBD1. The CDR3 runs 14 residues. With 2 bases clipped from V and 1 base from J, the junction kept 1 base outside the gene matches. Looked up from germline, CDR1 is SGHNT and CDR2 is YENEEA. CDR3 nucleotide sequence: TGTGCCAGCAGCTTAACAGGGGCGAACACTGAAGCTTTCTTT. Its protein product is CASSLTGANTEAFF.

This clone was observed a few times. J is TRBJ2-5 and V is TRBV5-1; D perhaps matches TRBD1 (5 bases). V was cut by 0 bases and J by 2 bases, with 11 bases left in between. CDR3 size: 15 residues. CDR1 and CDR2 (germline): SGHRS, YFSETQ. The CDR3 spells CASSLDGHPQETQYF. CDR3 DNA sequence: TGCGCCAGCAGCTTGGATGGACATCCACAAGAGACCCAGTACTTC.

Ten or more counts support this clone. This chain joins TRBV30 and TRBJ1-1; D call uncertain. CDR1 and CDR2 (germline): GTSNPN, SVGIG (reference sequence). Trimming removed 5 bases at V and 3 bases at J, with 16 bases between. The CDR3 loop spans 14 amino acids. This chain's CDR3 is CAWVQRVSDTEAFF. CDR3 bases: TGTGCCTGGGTTCAGAGGGTGTCCGACACTGAAGCTTTCTTT.

About this clone: Only one base separates this from a far larger clonotype, so it likely reflects a read error. This specimen includes other DNA sequences encoding the same CDR3. The chain uses TRBV6-5 and TRBJ1-5; no definite D call. Germline lookup yields CDR1 MNHEY and CDR2 SVGAGI. CDR3 length: 13 residues. V lost 11 bases, J lost 13 bases, and 24 bases lay in between. The CDR3 region is CAGQTESGLPQHF. CDR3 nucleotide sequence: TGTGCCGGTCAGACGGAAAGCGGACTGCCTCAGCATTTT.

The J gene is TRBJ2-5, the V gene TRBV5-1; TRBD1 aligns across 7 bases. The germline gives CDR1 SGHRS, CDR2 YFSETQ. V was pared by 1 base and J by 2 bases, with 5 bases of the junction left unmatched. This CDR3 comprises 15 residues. CDR3: CASSLPQGKQETQYF. The CDR3 DNA reads as TGCGCCAGCAGCTTGCCACAGGGGAAGCAAGAGACCCAGTACTTC.

There are a few counts of this clone. The junction shows a germline mismatch at one end, possibly a read error. The CDR3 region has the DNA TGTGCTAGCAGCCAGGACAGGGAAGAGACCCAGTACTTC. Protein: CASSQDREETQYF. The genes are TRBV7-7 and TRBJ2-5; TRBD1 matches 8 bases. Germline CDR1 and CDR2: SSHAT and FNYEAQ (reference sequence). The CDR3 is 13 amino acids.

The chain employs TRBV7-9 and TRBJ2-5, with TRBD2 identical over 13 bases. The germline V gene encodes CDR1 SEHNR and CDR2 FQNEAQ (reference sequence). This CDR3 has 17 residues. J was trimmed by 1 base and V by 4 bases; bases with no gene match: 6. CDR3 sequence (DNA): TGTGCCAGCAGCTACCGAGGGACTAGCGGGGCCCAAGAGACCCAGTACTTC. Its translation is CASSYRGTSGAQETQYF.

This clone was counted between two and nine times. This chain links TRBV2 with TRBJ2-1; 14 bases are a match to TRBD2. Germline assignment: CDR1 SNHLY and CDR2 FYNNEI. V shed 4 bases, J shed 9 bases, and the junction held 2 bases outside the gene matches. This CDR3 is 14 amino acids long. CDR3 amino acids: CASSVTSGRVEQFF. CDR3 coding DNA: TGTGCCAGCAGTGTGACTAGCGGGAGGGTTGAGCAGTTCTTC.

The chain carries TRBV19 and TRBJ2-2; 13 bases line up with TRBD2. This CDR3 comprises 18 residues. Germline V gene data show CDR1 as LNHDA and CDR2 as SQIVND (reference sequence). J lost 5 bases, V lost 3 bases, and 9 bases had no gene match. CDR3 region: CASSIVGLAGEGTGELFF. The CDR3, as DNA: TGTGCCAGTAGTATTGTAGGACTAGCGGGAGAGGGGACCGGGGAGCTGTTTTTT.

This clone appeared a few times. An end of the junction differs from the germline gene, which may be a read error. This chain joins TRBV7-7 and TRBJ2-1, with D possibly TRBD1 on 6 matching bases. Germline loops: CDR1 SSHAT, CDR2 FNYEAQ (reference sequence). CDR3 length: 17 residues. The DNA of the CDR3 is TGTGCTAGCAGCTTAATGCTAGCACCAGGGGTGGGCAATGAGCAGTTCTTC. This translates into CASSLMLAPGVGNEQFF.

This clone appeared many times. The CDR3 DNA reads TGTGCCAGCAGCTCCGGCCGGGACAGGGGCTACGAGCAGTACTTC. Translating gives CASSSGRDRGYEQYF. This chain uses TRBV7-9 with TRBJ2-7, with 10 bases that match TRBD1. Germline CDR1 reads SEHNR; CDR2 reads FQNEAQ (reference sequence). Trimming at V came to 4 bases and at J to 3 bases, leaving 6 bases not matched to a gene. The CDR3 is 15 residues long.

J is TRBJ2-5 and V is TRBV11-1; possible D gene TRBD1, 6 bases. CDR1 SGHAT and CDR2 FQDESV come from the germline V gene (reference sequence). Deletions cut 8 bases from V and 0 bases from J, with 7 bases between. This CDR3 has 12 residues. The CDR3 sequence is CASGDNQETQYF. The CDR3 DNA reads as TGTGCCAGCGGGGACAACCAAGAGACCCAGTACTTC.

This clone was recorded many times. The chain has TRBV7-2 and TRBJ2-3; TRBD2 aligns across 14 bases. The CDR3 covers 17 residues. V lost 2 bases to trimming and J lost 6 bases; unmatched junction nucleotides: 7. Germline assignment: CDR1 SGHTA and CDR2 FQGNSA. CDR3: CASSLSTSGRAMDTQYF. CDR3 DNA sequence: TGTGCCAGCAGCTTATCGACTAGCGGGAGGGCCATGGATACGCAGTATTTT.

V gene TRBV18 combines with J gene TRBJ1-4; TRBD1 matches 8 bases. Germline loops: CDR1 KGHSH, CDR2 LQKENI. The CDR3 spans 14 residues. Trimming at V came to 3 bases and at J to 6 bases, leaving 3 bases not matched to a gene. The CDR3: CASSPPGQDEKLFF. The CDR3 DNA is TGTGCCAGCTCACCGCCGGGACAGGATGAAAAACTGTTTTTT.

This clone turned up a few times. The V call is TRBV18, the J call TRBJ1-1, with D possibly being TRBD1 (5 bases). In germline, CDR1 is KGHSH, CDR2 LQKENI. The CDR3 is made up of 13 amino acids. With 5 bases removed from V and 5 bases from J, the gap between germline ends came to 12 bases. The CDR3 loop is CASSESGKTEAFF. CDR3 coding DNA: TGTGCCAGCTCAGAGTCAGGGAAGACTGAAGCTTTCTTT.

This clone was seen a handful of times. The chain uses TRBV28 and TRBJ1-5, with TRBD1 matching 7 bases. Germline V gene data show CDR1 as MDHEN and CDR2 as SYDVKM. The CDR3 contains 17 residues. The V segment lost 5 bases and the J segment 4 bases; nucleotides outside the gene matches: 14. CDR3 loop: CASSPFPRDSINQPQHF. The DNA of the CDR3 is TGTGCCAGCAGTCCCTTCCCACGGGACAGTATTAATCAGCCCCAGCATTTT.

This chain uses TRBV25-1 with TRBJ2-1; 10 bases map to TRBD2. Germline CDR1 and CDR2: MGHDK and SYGVNS. The trim removed 8 bases at V and 6 bases at J, leaving 4 bases unmatched. The CDR3 runs 13 residues. The CDR3 spells CASGTSATNEQFF. The CDR3, as DNA: TGTGCCAGCGGGACTAGCGCCACCAATGAGCAGTTCTTC. Using reference TRBV25-1 and TRBJ2-1 for the parts outside the CDR3, the full variable domain is EADIYQTPRYLVIGTGKKITLECSQTMGHDKMYWYQQDPGMELHLIHYSYGVNSTEKGDLSSESTVSRIRTEHFPLTLESARPSHTSQYLCASGTSATNEQFFGPGTRLTVL.

This clone was detected only a few times. This chain links TRBV27 with TRBJ2-7; D call uncertain. Per the germline V gene, CDR1 is MNHEY and CDR2 is SMNVEV (reference sequence). The CDR3 loop spans 16 amino acids. V lost 1 base and J lost 4, with 17 bases in between. Here the CDR3 DNA reads TGTGCCAGCAGTTTATTTGCCGCCCAGAAGTCTTACGAGCAGTACTTC. Translation gives CASSLFAAQKSYEQYF.

Only a few counts were recorded for this clone. The rearrangement joins TRBV5-1 to TRBJ2-3; 11 positions match TRBD2. The CDR3 is 15 amino acids. V lost 7 bases, J lost 1 base, and 5 bases stayed unmatched. The germline V gene has CDR1 SGHRS and CDR2 YFSETQ. The CDR3 loop is CASGISGRGTDTQYF. As DNA, the CDR3 is TGCGCCAGCGGGATTAGCGGGAGGGGCACAGATACGCAGTATTTT.

V gene TRBV5-1 combines with J gene TRBJ2-1; TRBD1 matches 8 bases. Germline-derived CDR1 and CDR2 are SGHRS and YFSETQ. This CDR3 spans 14 amino acids. Trimming cost V 4 bases and J 8 bases; bases outside gene matches: 8. CDR3: CASSRQGAGDEQFF. The DNA for the CDR3 is TGCGCCAGCAGCCGCCAGGGGGCTGGGGATGAGCAGTTCTTC.